A single sample gave rise to the 16 T cell receptor beta chains below, sequenced in a study of cytomegalovirus exposure and HLA in healthy donors. The PCR employed 60 Vbeta primers together with 13 Jbeta primers. Using immunoSEQ multiplex PCR, the repertoire was profiled, and TCRdb retains in-frame clones only, with some absent. This table has around 210,000 clones, around 78% appearing once. Specimen: PBMCs. These receptors all stem from a boy aged 5-17 years in good health and CMV-seronegative.

The V gene is TRBV6-5, the J gene TRBJ1-1; maybe TRBD1 (5 bases). The CDR3 is made up of 13 amino acids. The germline gives CDR1 MNHEY, CDR2 SVGAGI. V dropped 6 bases and J dropped 3 bases, with 11 bases sitting between them. CDR3 coding DNA: TGTGCCAGCAGATTGGACACCTACACTGAAGCTTTCTTT. Translating it yields CASRLDTYTEAFF.

The rearrangement uses TRBV29-1 and TRBJ1-1; 12 bases are a match to TRBD1. This CDR3 has 14 amino acids. V shed 2 bases, J shed 7 bases, and the junction held 5 bases outside the gene matches. The germline gives CDR1 SQVTM, CDR2 ANQGSEA. Here the CDR3 DNA reads TGCAGCGTTGAAACGGGACAGGGGGCTCTTGAAGCTTTCTTT. Translation: CSVETGQGALEAFF.

The rearrangement joins TRBV19 to TRBJ1-2, with 8 bases that match TRBD1. The CDR3 is 16 residues long. With 6 bases clipped from V and 8 bases from J, the junction kept 17 bases outside the gene matches. Germline V gene lookup returns CDR1 LNHDA and CDR2 SQIVND (reference sequence). The CDR3 loop reads CASSPINHRDRLGYTF. CDR3 in DNA: TGTGCCAGTAGCCCGATAAACCACCGGGACAGGCTGGGCTACACCTTC.

In nucleotides, the CDR3 is TGCGCCAGCAGCTTATCAGGGGGCAGAGGCACCGGGGAGCTGTTTTTT. Translating it yields CASSLSGGRGTGELFF. The chain combines TRBV5-1 with TRBJ2-2, with TRBD1 identical over 8 bases. The V gene end was trimmed by 2 bases and the J gene end by 4 bases; junction bases not matched to a gene: 7. Germline assignment: CDR1 SGHRS and CDR2 YFSETQ. This CDR3 region has 16 residues.

This sequence joins TRBV6-4 and TRBJ1-5; D gene uncertain. Germline assignment: CDR1 MRHNA and CDR2 SNTAGT. Trimming shortened V by 0 bases and J by 4 bases, and 10 bases separated the two germline ends. The CDR3 consists of 15 residues. Written as DNA, the CDR3 is TGTGCCAGCAGTGACTCGTTTGAGACTAATCAGCCCCAGCATTTT. Protein: CASSDSFETNQPQHF.

The rearrangement joins TRBV6-6 to TRBJ2-7; TRBD2 matches 8 bases. V gave up 0 bases and J gave up 2 bases; unmatched junction bases: 3. The CDR3 totals 15 residues. Germline V gene sequence: CDR1 MNHNY, CDR2 SVGAGI (reference sequence). The CDR3 coding sequence is TGTGCCAGCAGTTACTCCTTCGGGGGGGCCTACGAGCAGTACTTC. It translates to CASSYSFGGAYEQYF.

This clone was recorded once. This sequence joins TRBV14 and TRBJ2-7, with 7 bases fitting TRBD1. J was trimmed by 1 base and V by 7 bases; bases with no gene match: 1. Per the germline V gene, CDR1 is SGHDN and CDR2 is FVKESK. This CDR3 comprises 12 residues. CDR3 sequence: CASKQGSYEQYF. CDR3 nucleotides: TGTGCCAGCAAACAGGGGTCCTACGAGCAGTACTTC.

The V gene is TRBV27, the J gene TRBJ1-2, with D unclear. V dropped 6 bases and J dropped 7 bases, with 18 bases sitting between them. The CDR3 runs to 14 residues. Germline assignment: CDR1 MNHEY and CDR2 SMNVEV (reference sequence). CDR3 nucleotide sequence: TGTGCCAGCAGGCCGGGGTTCACACCCTCTGGCTACACCTTC. It is translated as CASRPGFTPSGYTF.

CDR3 sequence reads: CASSYSIDPDTQYF. In nucleotides, the CDR3 is TGTGCCAGCAGTTACTCGATAGATCCAGATACGCAGTATTTT. The genes are TRBV6-5 and TRBJ2-3; D is unclear. V lost 0 bases and J 4 bases, leaving 8 bases between the germline ends. Germline lookup yields CDR1 MNHEY and CDR2 SVGAGI. This CDR3 contains 14 residues.

In this sample, this clone turned up a few times. The CDR3 end shows no conserved phenylalanine or tryptophan, and so a read error is likely. The limits of the CDR3 on the DNA are not certain, so only TCRdb's listed CDR3 is given. The chain is built from TRBV6-1 and TRBJ1-2; the table's D gene call, TRBD1, was not cross checked with the DNA. Per the germline V gene, CDR1 is MNHNS and CDR2 is SASEGT. The CDR3 has 9 residues if both end residues are counted. The CDR3: CASSVPGQL.

This rearrangement joins TRBV4-1 to TRBJ1-1; the match to TRBD1 covers 7 bases. This CDR3 has 14 residues. After removal of 6 bases from V and 4 bases from J, the junction contained 8 bases not matched to a gene. Germline V gene data show CDR1 as MGHRA and CDR2 as YSYEKL. The CDR3 protein is CASRPTGVSTEAFF. The CDR3 DNA is TGCGCCAGCAGACCAACAGGGGTGAGCACTGAAGCTTTCTTT.

The sample holds one count of this clone. The chain has TRBV25-1 and TRBJ1-6, with TRBD1 matching over 11 bases. CDR3 length: 15 residues. Trimming cost V 6 bases and J 8 bases; bases outside gene matches: 6. Germline loops: CDR1 MGHDK, CDR2 SYGVNS. The CDR3 region is CASRREGQGDSPLHF. The CDR3 region has the DNA TGTGCCAGCAGGAGAGAGGGACAGGGGGATTCACCCCTCCACTTT.

J is TRBJ1-5 and V is TRBV9; 7 bases fit TRBD1. CDR1 is SGDLS, CDR2 YYNGEE, per germline. The ends lost 7 bases at V and 5 bases at J; junction bases unmatched: 9. The CDR3 runs 14 residues. CDR3 region: CASGGTATDQPQHF. The CDR3 nucleotides read TGTGCCAGCGGCGGGACAGCGACTGATCAGCCCCAGCATTTT.

This clone was seen a handful of times. V is TRBV6-1 and J is TRBJ2-5; weak D call: TRBD2 (5 bases). The CDR3 spans 13 residues. The V end lost 3 bases, the J end lost 4 bases, and 9 bases lay between the germline ends. Germline-derived CDR1 and CDR2 are MNHNS and SASEGT. This chain's CDR3 is CASSERGLETQYF. CDR3 nucleotides: TGTGCCAGCAGTGAGAGAGGGTTAGAGACCCAGTACTTC.

The chain couples TRBV25-1 to TRBJ1-1; 8 bases match TRBD1. Trimming removed 5 bases from V and 0 bases from J; junction bases left unmatched: 2. Germline V gives CDR1 MGHDK, CDR2 SYGVNS. There are 14 residues in the CDR3. The CDR3 region has the DNA TGTGCCAGCAGTCGGACAGGGATGAACACTGAAGCTTTCTTT. It codes for CASSRTGMNTEAFF.

The chain couples TRBV4-2 to TRBJ2-3; 12 bases are shared with TRBD2. The J segment lost 5 bases and the V segment lost 0 bases, leaving 9 bases of the junction unmatched. This CDR3 contains 18 residues. Germline CDR1 and CDR2: LGHNA and YNFKEQ. The CDR3: CASSQEASGGGRRDTQYF. The CDR3 DNA sequence: TGTGCCAGCAGCCAAGAGGCTAGCGGGGGGGGTAGGAGAGATACGCAGTATTTT.